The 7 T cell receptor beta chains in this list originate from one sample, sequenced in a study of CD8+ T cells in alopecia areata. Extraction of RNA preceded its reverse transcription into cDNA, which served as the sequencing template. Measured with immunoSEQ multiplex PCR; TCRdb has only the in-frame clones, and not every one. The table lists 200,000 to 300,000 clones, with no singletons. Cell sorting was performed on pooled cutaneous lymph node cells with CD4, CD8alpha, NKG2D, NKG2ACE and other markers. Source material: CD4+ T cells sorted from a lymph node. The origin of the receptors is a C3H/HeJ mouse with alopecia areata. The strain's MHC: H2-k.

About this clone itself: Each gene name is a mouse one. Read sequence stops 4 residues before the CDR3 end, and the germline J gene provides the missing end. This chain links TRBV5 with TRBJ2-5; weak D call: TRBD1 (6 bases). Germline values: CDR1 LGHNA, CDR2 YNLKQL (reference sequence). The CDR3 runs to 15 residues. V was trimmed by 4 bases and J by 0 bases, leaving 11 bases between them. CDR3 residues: CASSPGTINQDTQYF. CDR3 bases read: TGTGCCAGCAGCCCGGGGACAATTAACCAAGAC.

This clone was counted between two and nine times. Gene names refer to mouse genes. The CDR3 region is CASGPGGGYAEQFF. The covered CDR3 bases are TGTGCCAGCGGTCCTGGGGGGGGGTATGCT. The chain joins TRBV13-2 to TRBJ2-1, with 9 nucleotides matching TRBD2. The read stops 4 residues short of the end of the CDR3; the missing end is completed from the germline J gene. Per germline, CDR1 NNHNN and CDR2 SYGAGS (reference sequence). The junction had 3 bases not matched to a gene; V was cut back by 4 bases and J by 4 bases. The CDR3 totals 14 residues.

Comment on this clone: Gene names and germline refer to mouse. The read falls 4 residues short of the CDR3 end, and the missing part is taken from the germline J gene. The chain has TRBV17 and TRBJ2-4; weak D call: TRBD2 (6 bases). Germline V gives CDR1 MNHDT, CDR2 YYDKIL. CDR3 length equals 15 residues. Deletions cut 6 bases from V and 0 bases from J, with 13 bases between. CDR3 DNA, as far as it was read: TGTGCTAGCAGCCCTCCTGGGGTTAGTCAAAAC. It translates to CASSPPGVSQN. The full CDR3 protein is CASSPPGVSQNTLYF.

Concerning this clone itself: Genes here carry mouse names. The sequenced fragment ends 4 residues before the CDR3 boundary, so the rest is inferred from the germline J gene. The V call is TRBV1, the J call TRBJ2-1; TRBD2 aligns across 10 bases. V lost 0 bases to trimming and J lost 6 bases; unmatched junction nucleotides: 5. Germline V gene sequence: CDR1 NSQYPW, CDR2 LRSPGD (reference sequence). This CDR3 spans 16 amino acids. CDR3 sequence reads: CTCSADGWGGFAEQFF. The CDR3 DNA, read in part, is TGCACCTGCAGTGCAGATGGCTGGGGGGGCTTTGCT.

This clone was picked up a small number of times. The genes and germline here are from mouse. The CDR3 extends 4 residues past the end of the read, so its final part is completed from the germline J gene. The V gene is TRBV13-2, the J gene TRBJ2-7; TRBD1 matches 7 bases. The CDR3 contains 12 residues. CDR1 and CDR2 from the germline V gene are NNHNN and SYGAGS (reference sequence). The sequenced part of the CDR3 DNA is TGTGCCAGCGGTGAACAGGGGAAT. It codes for CASGEQGN. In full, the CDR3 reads CASGEQGNEQYF.

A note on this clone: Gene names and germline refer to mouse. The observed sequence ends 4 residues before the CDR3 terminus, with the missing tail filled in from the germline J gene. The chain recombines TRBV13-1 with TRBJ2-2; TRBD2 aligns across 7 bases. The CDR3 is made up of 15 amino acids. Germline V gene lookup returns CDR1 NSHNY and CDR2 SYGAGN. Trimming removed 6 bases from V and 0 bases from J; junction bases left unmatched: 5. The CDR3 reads CASTLDWTNTGQLYF. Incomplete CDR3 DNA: TGTGCCAGCACCTTGGACTGGACAAACACCGGG.

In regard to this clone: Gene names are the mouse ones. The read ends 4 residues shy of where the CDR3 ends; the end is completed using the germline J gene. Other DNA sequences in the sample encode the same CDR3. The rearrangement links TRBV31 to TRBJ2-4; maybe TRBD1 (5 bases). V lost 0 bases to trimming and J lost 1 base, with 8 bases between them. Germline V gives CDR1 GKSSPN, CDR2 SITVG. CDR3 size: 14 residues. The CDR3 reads CAWSLGGGQNTLYF. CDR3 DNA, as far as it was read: TGTGCCTGGAGTCTCGGAGGGGGTCAAAAC.